This TCR beta chain was identified during a study of T cell clonality in common variable immunodeficiency. Whole-study results and caveats: Authors noted CVID clonality's cause needs subpopulation repertoire sequencing. CVID subjects had higher TCRbeta clonality than healthy controls, most marked in about a third.

Clones were sequenced by immunoSEQ multiplex PCR, and TCRdb holds only the in-frame ones, with some missing. The data show about 39,000 clones, with none appearing a single time. This clone was seen repeatedly, ten times or more. The antigen remains undetermined. The observed sequence ends 3 residues before the CDR3 terminus, with the missing tail filled in from the germline J gene. CDR3 length: 12 amino acids. The V gene lost 4 bases and the J gene lost 7 bases, with 7 bases spanning the gap. Germline V gene sequence: CDR1 SNHLY, CDR2 FYNNEI. Both groups were predominantly of Caucasian heritage. The sequenced sample consisted of peripheral blood mononuclear cells. The clonotype was recovered from a person between 18 and 75 years old in good health. This chain links TRBV2 with TRBJ2-2; D gene uncertain. The CDR3 spells CASSGLFGELFF. The covered CDR3 bases are TGTGCCAGCAGTGGGCTCTTCGGGGAG.